One sample yielded the 3 T cell receptor beta chains listed below, sequenced in a study of T cells after yellow fever vaccination. From the 5' RACE reads, TCRdb called clonotypes with MiXCR, one entry per CDR3 protein. The table has 350,000 to 550,000 distinct CDR3 sequences, approximately 19% seen once. This specimen consisted of PBMCs, obtained before the yellow fever booster vaccination. Every receptor here comes from a man in his late teens or twenties who received the YFV17D yellow fever vaccine.

This chain links TRBV18 with TRBJ2-5, with D possibly being TRBD1 or TRBD2 (5 bases each). The ends were cut back, 2 bases at V and 5 bases at J, with 15 bases in the middle. The length of the CDR3 is 15 residues. Germline lookup yields CDR1 KGHSH and CDR2 LQKENI. The DNA of the CDR3 is TGTGCCAGCTCACCAAGTTCAGGGACCACGGAGACCCAGTACTTC. Residues: CASSPSSGTTETQYF.

This clonotype has just a few counts. J is TRBJ2-1 and V is TRBV20-1, with D hard to call. CDR1 is DFQATT, CDR2 SNEGSKA, per germline (reference sequence). The CDR3 consists of 14 residues. Trimming removed 6 bases at V and 4 bases at J, with 16 bases between. The CDR3 DNA reads as TGCAGTGCCGCTACTTTGGGCTCATACAATGAGCAGTTCTTC. Translated, it gives CSAATLGSYNEQFF.

This clonotype has only a few counts. The chain recombines TRBV7-3 with TRBJ2-4; D possibly matches TRBD1 or TRBD2 (5 bases each). Trimming pared 2 bases from V and 0 bases from J, leaving 11 bases between. The germline V gene has CDR1 SGHTA and CDR2 FQGTGA. The CDR3 extends over 16 amino acids. The chain's CDR3 is CASSLSGTLAKNIQYF. CDR3 bases: TGTGCCAGCAGCTTATCGGGGACCCTAGCCAAAAACATTCAGTACTTC.